This T cell receptor beta chain was recovered during a study of regulatory T cells in long-lasting Graves disease. The study, taken as a whole, reports: Newly diagnosed disease favored TRBV20-1 and TRBJ2-1 over persistent disease.

The authors built TCR beta libraries using iRepertoire HTBI primers and Arm-PCR of CDR3 regions. From the multiplex PCR reads, TCRdb called clonotypes with MiXCR, one entry per CDR3 protein. The table has more than 300,000 distinct CDR3 sequences, roughly 12% seen once; the top ten hold under 20%. The CDR3 covers 15 residues. Trimming pared 6 bases from V and 3 bases from J, leaving 21 bases between. CDR1 and CDR2 (germline): SQVTM, ANQGSEA. This clonotype has a count of ten or more. Its target is not known. Documented time point: newly diagnosed GD, antithyroid drugs for less than 3 months. After RNA was extracted from PBMCs, the TCR library was made from it. These records were also assigned to another study, of T cells in Graves' hyperthyroidism and ophthalmopathy.

The sequence was obtained from a woman aged 18-35 years with Graves disease. This rearrangement joins TRBV29-1 to TRBJ2-7; D possibly corresponds to TRBD2 (6 bases). Sequenced material: peripheral blood mononuclear cells (PBMCs), taken at new diagnosis, from a patient treated with antithyroid drugs. The DNA for the CDR3 is TGCAGCGTCCGGGTGGGGGGAAAGCGGTACTACGAGCAGTACGTC. Translation gives CSVRVGGKRYYEQYV.